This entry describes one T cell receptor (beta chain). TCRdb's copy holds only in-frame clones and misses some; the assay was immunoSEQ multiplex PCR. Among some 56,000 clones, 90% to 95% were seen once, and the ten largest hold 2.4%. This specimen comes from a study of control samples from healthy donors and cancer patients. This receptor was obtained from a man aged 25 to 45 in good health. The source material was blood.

The CDR3 region has the DNA TGTGCCAGCGCGGGCCTAAGCAATGAGCAGTTCTTC. It codes for CASAGLSNEQFF. V gene TRBV27 combines with J gene TRBJ2-1; a weak D match, TRBD2 (5 bases). The germline CDR1 and CDR2 sequences are MNHEY and SMNVEV (reference sequence). The CDR3 has 12 amino acids. Trimming stripped 8 bases from V and 6 bases from J, with 11 bases between.